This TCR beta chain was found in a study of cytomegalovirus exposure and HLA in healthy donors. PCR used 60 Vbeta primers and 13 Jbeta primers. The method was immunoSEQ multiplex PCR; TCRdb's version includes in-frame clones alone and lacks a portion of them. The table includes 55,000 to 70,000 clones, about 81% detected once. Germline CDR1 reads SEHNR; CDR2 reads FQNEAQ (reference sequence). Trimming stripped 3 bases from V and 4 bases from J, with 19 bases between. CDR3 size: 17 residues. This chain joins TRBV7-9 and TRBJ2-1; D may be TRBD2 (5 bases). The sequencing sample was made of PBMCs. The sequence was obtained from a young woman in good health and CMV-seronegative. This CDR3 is CASSLKRELLHYNEQFF. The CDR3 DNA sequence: TGTGCCAGCAGCTTGAAGAGGGAGTTACTACATTACAATGAGCAGTTCTTC.